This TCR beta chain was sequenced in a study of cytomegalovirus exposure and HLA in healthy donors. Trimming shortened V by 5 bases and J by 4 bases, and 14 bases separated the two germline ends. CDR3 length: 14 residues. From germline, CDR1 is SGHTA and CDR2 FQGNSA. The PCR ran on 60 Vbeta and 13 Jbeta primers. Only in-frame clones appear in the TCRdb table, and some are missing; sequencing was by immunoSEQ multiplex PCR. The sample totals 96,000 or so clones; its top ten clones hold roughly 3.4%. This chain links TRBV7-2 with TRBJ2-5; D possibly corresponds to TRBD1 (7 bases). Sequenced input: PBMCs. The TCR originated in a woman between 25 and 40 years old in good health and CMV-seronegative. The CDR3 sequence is CASSNQGGRETQYF. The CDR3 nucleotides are TGTGCCAGCAGCAATCAGGGGGGTCGAGAGACCCAGTACTTC. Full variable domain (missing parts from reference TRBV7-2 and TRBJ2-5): GAGVSQSPSNKVTEKGKDVELRCDPISGHTALYWYRQSLGQGLEFLIYFQGNSAPDKSGLPSDRFSAERTGGSVSTLTIQRTQQEDSAVYLCASSNQGGRETQYFGPGTRLLVL.